These T cell receptor beta chains were read from a single sample in a study of blood T cell repertoires in COVID-19. The method was immunoSEQ multiplex PCR; TCRdb's version includes in-frame clones alone and lacks a portion of them. This sample has some 150,000 clones, with roughly 82% found just once. Sequencing used peripheral blood. The origin of the receptors is a woman in her forties or fifties in a cohort sampled during active or convalescent COVID-19. Both conserved end residues are part of each CDR3. D genes are given only for firm matches. Size is stated for part of the rows, as once, few or many counts, or as a class when the clone is expanded.

j_call v_call d_call clone_size cdr3_aa cdr3_nt
TRBJ1-2 TRBV3-1/TRBV3-2 NA once CASSQESNYGYTF TGTGCCAGCAGCCAAGAGTCGAACTATGGCTACACCTTC
TRBJ2-2 TRBV5-1 TRBD2 NA CASSPTVGLARTGELFF TGCGCCAGCAGCCCCACAGTGGGACTAGCGCGCACCGGGGAGCTGTTTTTT
TRBJ2-5 TRBV30 TRBD2 NA CAWGGTIETQYF TGTGCCTGGGGGGGGACTATTGAGACCCAGTACTTC
TRBJ2-1 TRBV11-3 TRBD1 NA CASSLGTGGNEQFF TGTGCCAGCAGCTTAGGTACAGGGGGCAATGAGCAGTTCTTC
TRBJ2-3 TRBV4-3 NA many CASSQDQGSGPDTQYF TGCGCCAGCAGCCAAGATCAAGGGAGCGGGCCAGATACGCAGTATTTT
TRBJ2-1 TRBV4-1 TRBD1 NA CASSRTSRDSNEQFF TGCGCCAGCAGCCGAACATCCAGGGACAGCAATGAGCAGTTCTTC
TRBJ2-2 TRBV6-6 NA NA CASSYHTGELFF TGTGCCAGCAGTTACCATACCGGGGAGCTGTTTTTT
TRBJ1-3 TRBV2 NA NA CASSQGPGNTIYF TGTGCCAGCAGTCAAGGGCCTGGAAACACCATATATTTT
TRBJ2-2 TRBV2 TRBD2 once CASRGGLAGATGELFF TGTGCCAGCAGGGGTGGACTAGCGGGGGCCACCGGGGAGCTGTTTTTT
TRBJ1-1 TRBV11-2 NA once CASSDSSGINTEAFF TGTGCCAGCAGCGACTCCTCGGGGATCAACACTGAAGCTTTCTTT
TRBJ2-6 TRBV5-4 NA NA CASSTGDLLSGANVLTF TGTGCCAGCAGCACCGGGGATTTGCTCTCTGGGGCCAACGTCCTGACTTTC
TRBJ1-5 TRBV30 NA NA CAWSVSGKYYQPQHF TGTGCCTGGAGTGTGTCAGGGAAGTATTATCAGCCCCAGCATTTT
TRBJ2-3 TRBV5-4 TRBD1 NA CASRGTGYTDTQYF TGTGCCAGCCGAGGGACAGGGTACACAGATACGCAGTATTTT
TRBJ2-7 TRBV6-5 TRBD1 NA CASRYSRDREYEQYF TGTGCCAGCAGATATTCCCGGGACAGGGAGTACGAGCAGTACTTC
TRBJ1-2 TRBV7-2 TRBD1 NA CASSLADAGGGGYTF TGTGCCAGCAGCTTAGCGGATGCGGGAGGGGGCGGCTACACCTTC
TRBJ2-6 TRBV15 NA few CATSKANSGANVLTF TGTGCCACCAGCAAAGCTAACTCTGGGGCCAACGTCCTGACTTTC
TRBJ1-1 TRBV10-3 NA NA CATNTGNTEAFF TGTGCCACGAACACAGGGAACACTGAAGCTTTCTTT
TRBJ2-7 TRBV9 NA NA CASSLTGDSSYEQYF TGTGCCAGCAGCTTAACGGGCGACAGCTCCTACGAGCAGTACTTC
TRBJ2-3 TRBV4-3 NA NA CASSQDGRITDTQYF TGCGCCAGCAGCCAAGATGGGCGAATCACAGATACGCAGTATTTT
TRBJ2-5 TRBV7-2 TRBD2 once CASSKLAGKETQYF TGTGCCAGCAGCAAACTAGCGGGGAAAGAGACCCAGTACTTC
TRBJ2-1 TRBV4-3 NA few CASSQGSRGSYNEQFF TGCGCCAGCAGCCAAGGGTCCCGGGGCTCCTACAATGAGCAGTTCTTC
TRBJ2-5 TRBV21-1 NA NA CASSKYILFCETQYF TGTGCCAGCAGCAAGTATATCCTATTTTGCGAGACCCAGTACTTC
TRBJ2-3 TRBV6-5 NA NA CASSYRGGRTDTQYF TGTGCCAGCAGTTATAGGGGGGGGAGGACAGATACGCAGTATTTT
TRBJ2-5 TRBV3-1/TRBV3-2 NA NA CASSQDSETQYF TGTGCCAGCAGCCAAGATTCGGAGACCCAGTACTTC
TRBJ1-3 TRBV6-5 TRBD1 NA CASIVTGEPGNTIYF TGTGCCAGCATTGTTACAGGGGAACCTGGAAACACCATATATTTT
TRBJ1-5 TRBV2 TRBD1 NA CASSAGTGARQPQHF TGTGCCAGCAGCGCTGGGACAGGGGCAAGGCAGCCCCAGCATTTT
TRBJ1-2 TRBV29-1 NA NA CSVGGVTYGYTF TGCAGCGTTGGGGGGGTTACCTATGGCTACACCTTC
TRBJ2-3 TRBV6-2/TRBV6-3 NA NA CASSYSGAGLSRSTDTQYF TGTGCCAGCAGTTACTCGGGGGCGGGTCTTAGCCGGAGCACAGATACGCAGTATTTT
TRBJ2-3 TRBV4-1 NA NA CASSPQDSADTQYF TGCGCCAGCAGCCCCCAGGATTCTGCAGATACGCAGTATTTT
TRBJ2-7 TRBV7-9 TRBD2 NA CASSLGHRVVAGHYEQYF TGTGCCAGCAGCTTAGGCCACCGGGTTGTAGCGGGGCACTACGAGCAGTACTTC
TRBJ1-6 TRBV5-8 NA NA CASTPWFGENSPLHF TGTGCCAGCACCCCGTGGTTCGGGGAGAATTCACCCCTCCACTTT
TRBJ2-2 TRBV24-1 NA NA CATSAPFGNTGELFF TGTGCCACCAGTGCCCCCTTCGGGAACACCGGGGAGCTGTTTTTT
TRBJ2-7 TRBV5-1 TRBD2 NA CASSPSGLAGVYEQYF TGCGCCAGCAGTCCTTCGGGACTAGCGGGGGTCTACGAGCAGTACTTC
TRBJ2-3 TRBV5-4 TRBD1 once CATPAGTGGTDTQYF TGTGCCACCCCAGCCGGGACAGGGGGCACAGATACGCAGTATTTT
TRBJ1-4 TRBV28 NA once CASRTAVNEKLFF TGTGCCAGCCGGACAGCTGTAAATGAAAAACTGTTTTTT
TRBJ1-2 TRBV6-5 TRBD1 NA CASSSPAGGYGYTF TGTGCCAGCAGTTCCCCGGCAGGGGGCTATGGCTACACCTTC
TRBJ2-3 TRBV18 TRBD2 NA CASSPLAGARDTQYF TGTGCCAGCTCACCGCTAGCGGGGGCCAGGGATACGCAGTATTTT